Listed below are T cell receptor beta chains from one sample, sequenced in a study of OX40 agonist ivuxolimab in advanced cancers. The data were produced by immunoSEQ multiplex PCR, yet TCRdb's version contains in-frame clones alone and is incomplete. The sample has some 60,000 clones; roughly 80% are singletons. Sequenced here: CD4+ or CD8+ T cells sorted from blood, sampled in a trial of the OX40 agonist ivuxolimab. These receptors came from an adult with an advanced solid tumor such as melanoma, head and neck, liver or kidney cancer. Each CDR3 is given with its conserved first and last residue. The D gene is left open where the match is weak. Size is omitted from some rows. Given values are once, few, many or a class for expanded clones.

d_call: -
v_call: TRBV6-1
clone_size: few
cdr3_length: 16
cdr3_aa: CASSEVGGISNQPQHF

d_call: -
v_call: TRBV30
clone_size: once
cdr3_length: 16
cdr3_aa: CAWSVLGLGADNTIYF

d_call: -
v_call: TRBV5-6
clone_size: -
cdr3_length: 17
cdr3_aa: CASSLGPRGGTNYGYTF

d_call: -
v_call: TRBV2
clone_size: -
cdr3_length: 11
cdr3_aa: CASSEGYKQFF

d_call: TRBD2
v_call: TRBV7-2
clone_size: -
cdr3_length: 17
cdr3_aa: CASSRVGTSGFQETQYF

d_call: -
v_call: TRBV6-5
clone_size: -
cdr3_length: 13
cdr3_aa: CASSYTGDTEAFF

d_call: TRBD1
v_call: TRBV7-2
clone_size: -
cdr3_length: 18
cdr3_aa: CASSLALGQGRMNTEAFF

d_call: TRBD1
v_call: TRBV5-1
clone_size: -
cdr3_length: 15
cdr3_aa: CASSQSPQGKDTQYF

d_call: TRBD2
v_call: TRBV27
clone_size: -
cdr3_length: 17
cdr3_aa: CASTLRVESGIYNEQFF

d_call: -
v_call: TRBV25-1
clone_size: -
cdr3_length: 15
cdr3_aa: CASSEWEGNTGELFF

d_call: TRBD2
v_call: TRBV5-1
clone_size: -
cdr3_length: 16
cdr3_aa: CASSTSAGDTYNEQFF

d_call: -
v_call: TRBV14
clone_size: -
cdr3_length: 11
cdr3_aa: CASSSAGGAFF

d_call: -
v_call: TRBV27
clone_size: -
cdr3_length: 17
cdr3_aa: CASSLLRGTGGSTEAFF

d_call: -
v_call: TRBV7-9
clone_size: -
cdr3_length: 17
cdr3_aa: CASSSGDRPPNTGELFF

d_call: -
v_call: TRBV4-1
clone_size: -
cdr3_length: 16
cdr3_aa: CASSQDEGVAGNTIYF

d_call: TRBD1
v_call: TRBV9
clone_size: once
cdr3_length: 15
cdr3_aa: CASSVGGQPAYEQYF

d_call: TRBD2
v_call: TRBV2
clone_size: -
cdr3_length: 12
cdr3_aa: CASRTSSDTQYF

d_call: -
v_call: TRBV9
clone_size: -
cdr3_length: 15
cdr3_aa: CASSVANGELLGYTF

d_call: TRBD2
v_call: TRBV28
clone_size: -
cdr3_length: 15
cdr3_aa: CASSNSGSGFYEQYF

d_call: -
v_call: TRBV5-1
clone_size: -
cdr3_length: 16
cdr3_aa: CASSLRPTFSYNEQFF

d_call: TRBD2
v_call: TRBV7-8
clone_size: -
cdr3_length: 18
cdr3_aa: CASSRTSGVRPNTGELFF

d_call: -
v_call: TRBV19
clone_size: -
cdr3_length: 13
cdr3_aa: CASDKNSNQPQHF

d_call: -
v_call: TRBV9
clone_size: few
cdr3_length: 14
cdr3_aa: CASSDSGNYNEQFF

d_call: -
v_call: TRBV7-2
clone_size: -
cdr3_length: 12
cdr3_aa: CASSFSPLEWDF

d_call: -
v_call: TRBV30
clone_size: -
cdr3_length: 15
cdr3_aa: CAWKSFRRFTGELFF

d_call: TRBD2
v_call: TRBV4-1
clone_size: -
cdr3_length: 17
cdr3_aa: CASSQGLAGMYQETQYF

d_call: TRBD2
v_call: TRBV5-4
clone_size: few
cdr3_length: 15
cdr3_aa: CASSLPIAGDHEQFF

d_call: TRBD2
v_call: TRBV27
clone_size: -
cdr3_length: 14
cdr3_aa: CASSWEGEGGELFF

d_call: TRBD2
v_call: TRBV7-9
clone_size: -
cdr3_length: 17
cdr3_aa: CASSFGLAGTGRETQYF

d_call: -
v_call: TRBV19
clone_size: -
cdr3_length: 10
cdr3_aa: CASGLAQKYF

d_call: TRBD1
v_call: TRBV4-3
clone_size: few
cdr3_length: 16
cdr3_aa: CASSQAGGDRDRGYTF

d_call: -
v_call: TRBV10-3
clone_size: -
cdr3_length: 15
cdr3_aa: CAISERGNSYNEQFF

d_call: -
v_call: TRBV18
clone_size: once
cdr3_length: 14
cdr3_aa: CASSPTRDTDTQYF

d_call: TRBD1
v_call: TRBV2
clone_size: -
cdr3_length: 13
cdr3_aa: CASSEQGGTEAFF

d_call: TRBD2
v_call: TRBV18
clone_size: once
cdr3_length: 17
cdr3_aa: CASSPGWAGGIEETQYF

d_call: TRBD2
v_call: TRBV15
clone_size: -
cdr3_length: 16
cdr3_aa: CATSLGVLAGGGELFF